The text below deals with one T cell receptor (beta chain). The sample belongs to a study of technical replicates of blood from a few donors. Only in-frame clones appear in the TCRdb table, and some are missing; sequencing was by immunoSEQ multiplex PCR. The sample shows approximately 49,000 clones, roughly 90% of them seen only once. J was trimmed by 4 bases and V by 5 bases; bases with no gene match: 4. The CDR3 has 13 amino acids. In germline, CDR1 is SQVTM, CDR2 ANQGSEA. This TCR was sampled from a human donor in good health. Some clones in this sample may be carry-over from other donors' samples. This rearrangement joins TRBV29-1 to TRBJ2-5; 10 bases align to TRBD2. Sequenced: PBMCs. CDR3 in amino acids: CSVPIAGGETQYF. CDR3 DNA: TGCAGCGTTCCTATAGCGGGAGGAGAGACCCAGTACTTC. Drawing the rest from reference TRBV29-1 and TRBJ2-5, the complete variable domain is SAVISQKPSRDICQRGTSLTIQCQVDSQVTMMFWYRQQPGQSLTLIATANQGSEATYESGFVIDKFPISRPNLTFSTLTVSNMSPEDSSIYLCSVPIAGGETQYFGPGTRLLVL.